This T cell receptor beta chain appears in the sequencing data of a study of neurological immune-mediated disorders. Study-wide findings and caveats: No sharing of CDR3 amino acid sequences was observed among expanded clones across subjects, suggesting private repertoires in all groups. Multiple sclerosis patients had less TCR clonal expansion than even healthy controls, unlike HTLV-1-associated myelopathy.

The time point was: longitudinal time-point 2. V lost 0 bases to trimming and J lost 9 bases, with 9 bases between them. The length of the CDR3 is 13 residues. Germline lookup yields CDR1 LGHDT and CDR2 YNNKEL (reference sequence). The cDNA was synthesized by 5'RACE incorporating 10-nucleotide random UMIs. Every sequencing run generated over 180 million TCR-beta sequences from 15-18 subjects. TCRdb reanalysed the 5' RACE reads using MiXCR and keeps one entry per CDR3 protein. The sample has about 90,000 distinct CDR3 sequences; under 15% are singletons. This clonotype was seen many times. Its antigen is unknown.

This sequence originates from a female donor with HTLV-1-associated myelopathy (HAM/TSP). The material sequenced was PBMCs. The chain recombines TRBV3-1 with TRBJ2-1, with a tentative D call TRBD2 (5 bases). For the CDR3, the DNA is TGTGCCAGCAGCCAAGATAGGGCGGGTGAGCAGTTCTTC. Its translation is CASSQDRAGEQFF.